A selection of T cell receptor beta chains follows, all from one sample in a study of T cell responses to AZD1222 COVID-19 vaccine. Sequencing used immunoSEQ multiplex PCR; TCRdb keeps in-frame clones, though not all of them. The sample includes about 99,000 clones, more than 75% seen only once; the top ten take more than 2.5%. Specimen: peripheral blood, collected 28 days after the second dose of the MenACWY control vaccine. These receptors were taken from an adult who received the MenACWY meningococcal vaccine as a control. CDR3s leave out the opening cysteine and the closing phenylalanine or tryptophan. Each record gives: V gene, CDR3 protein.

TRBV6-5	ASSFRRQGGITEAF
TRBV7-2	ASSSDQNTEAF
TRBV6-2/TRBV6-3	ASSYIGTGRGTSYGYT
TRBV28	ASSQQGFQPQH
TRBV12-5	ASGLGTGRTEAF
TRBV10-2	ASSLDSYEQY
TRBV6-5	ASSQQVHGTYEQY
TRBV4-1	ASSQVWANEQF
TRBV5-5	ASSVLLSTDTQY
TRBV5-4	ASSLAGETQY
TRBV4-3	ASSQSKTAGSPLH
TRBV7-7	ASSLDRGNTIY
TRBV6-5	ASRPGTSLNEQY
TRBV28	ASSLWTGISYNEQF
TRBV7-2	ASSFSGGHGDGYT
TRBV21-1	ASSKGGTGEQY
TRBV27	ASSSLGARTEAF
TRBV5-5	ATGGQGGYEQY
TRBV19	ASSIGSTGRTEAF